This T cell receptor (beta chain) was documented in a study of regulatory T cells in long-lasting Graves disease. Study at large: Duration of antithyroid drug therapy among newly diagnosed Graves' patients was under 3 months. General study findings and limits: Gene preferences differed: TRBV28, TRBJ1-2, TRBJ2-5 in persistent cases.

To make TCR beta libraries, researchers used iRepertoire HTBI primers and Arm-PCR of CDR3 regions. TCRdb re-called the multiplex PCR reads through MiXCR, storing one row per CDR3 protein. The table includes about 560,000 distinct CDR3 sequences, roughly 16% detected once. The CDR3 length is 14 residues. The V gene's germline CDR1 is SGHRS and CDR2 YFSETQ. The V and J ends lost 1 base and 1 base respectively, with 8 bases between them. This clonotype came up a few times. The antigen is undetermined. As to time point: newly diagnosed GD, antithyroid drugs for less than 3 months. Preparation of the TCR library used RNA extracted from PBMCs. This same sample was also part of a study on T cells in Graves' hyperthyroidism and ophthalmopathy. That study adds: The primer set for the first-round RT-PCR of the TCR CDR3 was HTBI.

This clonotype was sampled from a man aged 18-30 years with Graves disease. The source material was peripheral blood mononuclear cells (PBMCs), sampled at new diagnosis, from a patient treated with antithyroid drugs. The gene calls are TRBV5-1 and TRBJ2-5, with D hard to call. In DNA, the CDR3 is TGCGCCAGCAGCTTGTCAACATCCCAAGAGACCCAGTACTTC. Translating it yields CASSLSTSQETQYF.